Sequencing of this TCR beta chain was carried out in a study of blood T cell repertoires in COVID-19. Original data processing: From reference gene primer amplification, estimates of nucleated cell counts were derived. Generated by immunoSEQ multiplex PCR, the TCRdb table keeps only in-frame clones and is missing some. The V and J calls and clone size come from that table; D and trimming were worked out from the DNA. The table includes 350,000 to 450,000 clones, less than 90% detected once. Ages ranged from roughly 18 to 100 years, with residence in 24 US areas. Membership in each cohort depended on participant-reported clinical history. What the recovered Cohort 3 donors had was two negative PCRs, clearance, or symptom resolution. Sample: PBMCs or T cells enriched from blood (not recorded which). The clonotype comes from a woman between 50 and 59 years old who had recovered from COVID-19.

The CDR3 sequence is CASSRDTNTEAFF. CDR3 coding DNA: TGTGCCAGTAGTCGGGACACCAACACTGAAGCTTTCTTT. The J gene is TRBJ1-1, the V gene TRBV19; TRBD1 might be the D (6 bases). V lost 5 bases to trimming and J lost 2 bases, with 9 bases between them. This CDR3 comprises 13 residues. Germline CDR1 is LNHDA and CDR2 is SQIVND (reference sequence).